This T cell receptor (beta chain) was found in a study of identical twins. Addition of a universal primer site occurred through template switching, and cDNA carried unique molecular identifiers. MiXCR, applied by TCRdb to the 5' RACE reads, yields one record per CDR3 protein. The sample records 400,000 to 550,000 distinct CDR3 sequences, approximately 24% being singletons. The V and J ends lost 0 bases and 3 bases respectively, with 15 bases between them. The CDR3 is 16 amino acids. In germline, CDR1 is LNHNV, CDR2 YYDKDF (reference sequence). This same sample was also taken into another study, of T cells expressing NK-cell markers.

The TCR comes from a young woman in good health. V is TRBV15 and J is TRBJ2-7, with D maybe TRBD2 (5 bases). Source material: CD4+ T cells sorted from blood. The CDR3 DNA follows: TGTGCCACCAGCAGAGAATTAGGGAGATCCCGCTACGAGCAGTACTTC. Protein: CATSRELGRSRYEQYF.